Reported below is one TCR beta chain. This sample was taken from a study of blood T cell repertoires in COVID-19. Across the whole study: From the United States, Italy and Spain came samples of acute and convalescent COVID-19. PBMCs, B-cell-depleted T cells, or T cells provided the cDNA or gDNA that made up the material.

V shed 6 bases and J 9 bases; nucleotides not matched to a gene: 6. The CDR3 is 14 amino acids. Germline V lookup: CDR1 MNHEY, CDR2 SVGAGI. Original analysis: It was from reference gene primer amplification that nucleated cell counts were estimated. Data came from immunoSEQ multiplex PCR; TCRdb stores just in-frame clones and leaves some out. The V and J calls and clone size are taken from that table; D and trimming were inferred from the DNA. The table shows roughly 250,000 clones, with roughly 82% occurring only once. The sequence derives from a woman between 65 and 79 years old with acute or convalescent COVID-19. The sequenced material came from peripheral blood. The genes are TRBV6-5 and TRBJ1-6, with 9 bases matching TRBD1. The CDR3 region has the DNA TGTGCCAGCAGAGTTACAGGGGGCGGTTCACCCCTCCACTTT. It encodes CASRVTGGGSPLHF.